Listed below are T cell receptor beta chains from one sample, sequenced in a study of cytomegalovirus exposure and HLA in healthy donors. Repertoires were generated with immunoSEQ multiplex PCR, while TCRdb's copy carries only in-frame clones and drops some. The table records 150,000 to 200,000 clones, roughly 65% of them present only once. Source material: PBMCs. The source is a young man in good health and CMV-seropositive. Each CDR3 is given with its conserved first and last residue. D genes are given only for firm matches. Clone size appears in some rows only: once, few, many, or a class for an expanded clone.

>TRBJ1-2|.|TRBV28|once
CASSSPGGTSFGYTF
TGTGCCAGCAGTTCCCCCGGGGGGACGAGCTTTGGCTACACCTTC
>TRBJ1-2|TRBD1|TRBV19|.
CASSPPGGRVGYTF
TGTGCCAGTAGTCCCCCAGGGGGCAGGGTCGGCTACACCTTC
>TRBJ1-2|TRBD1|TRBV28|.
CASSIGDRGRIYGYTF
TGTGCCAGCAGTATAGGGGACAGGGGTCGGATCTATGGCTACACCTTC
>TRBJ1-6|.|TRBV5-1|.
CASSLRIEGDSPLHF
TGCGCCAGCAGCTTACGGATCGAGGGAGATTCACCCCTCCACTTT
>TRBJ1-1|TRBD1|TRBV5-8|.
CASSFFATGGFYTEAFF
TGTGCCAGCAGCTTTTTCGCTACAGGGGGATTCTACACTGAAGCTTTCTTT
>TRBJ1-2|.|TRBV9|once
CASSVGSNPYGYTF
TGTGCCAGCAGCGTAGGTTCTAATCCCTATGGCTACACCTTC
>TRBJ2-3|.|TRBV5-1|.
CASSLDGVQADTQYF
TGCGCCAGCAGCTTGGATGGGGTACAGGCAGATACGCAGTATTTT
>TRBJ2-5|.|TRBV5-6|.
CASSLQAGETQYF
TGTGCCAGCAGCTTGCAGGCTGGGGAGACCCAGTACTTC
>TRBJ1-4|.|TRBV5-6|.
CASSLTGPLNEKLFF
TGTGCCAGCAGCTTGACAGGGCCGTTAAATGAAAAACTGTTTTTT
>TRBJ2-1|.|TRBV5-4|once
CASSPTLGALYNEQFF
TGTGCCAGCAGCCCTACGCTGGGGGCACTCTACAATGAGCAGTTCTTC
>TRBJ2-3|TRBD1|TRBV4-1|.
CASSQDIGTGGTDTQYF
TGCGCCAGCAGCCAAGATATAGGGACAGGGGGCACAGATACGCAGTATTTT
>TRBJ2-3|.|TRBV5-1|.
CASSATGTDTQYF
TGCGCCAGCAGCGCGACAGGCACAGATACGCAGTATTTT
>TRBJ1-6|.|TRBV5-1|few
CASSLAVGQGDSPLHF
TGCGCCAGCAGCTTGGCAGTTGGGCAGGGCGATTCACCCCTCCACTTT
>TRBJ2-3|TRBD2|TRBV9|.
CASSVVGLAGVDTQYF
TGTGCCAGCAGCGTAGTTGGACTAGCGGGGGTGGATACGCAGTATTTT
>TRBJ2-3|TRBD2|TRBV7-3|few
CASSLVPSGGKDTQYF
TGTGCCAGCAGCTTAGTTCCTAGCGGGGGGAAAGATACGCAGTATTTT
>TRBJ1-1|.|TRBV28|.
CASSSDRRGYTEAFF
TGTGCCAGCAGTTCGGACCGTCGGGGGTACACTGAAGCTTTCTTT
>TRBJ1-1|.|TRBV30|.
CAWSPFMNTEAFF
TGTGCCTGGAGTCCTTTTATGAACACTGAAGCTTTCTTT
>TRBJ2-5|TRBD2|TRBV7-6|.
CASSLTAGGNQETQYF
TGTGCCAGCAGCTTAACAGCGGGGGGCAACCAAGAGACCCAGTACTTC
>TRBJ1-1|TRBD1|TRBV2|.
CASSQRTGNTEAFF
TGTGCCAGCAGTCAAAGGACAGGGAACACTGAAGCTTTCTTT
>TRBJ2-1|.|TRBV5-4|.
CASSQTPGDEQFF
TGTGCCAGCAGCCAGACTCCTGGCGATGAGCAGTTCTTC
>TRBJ1-1|TRBD1|TRBV7-3|few
CASSRDRAVDTEAFF
TGTGCCAGCAGCCGAGACAGGGCGGTGGACACTGAAGCTTTCTTT
>TRBJ1-1|.|TRBV4-1|once
CASSQDKGEDTEAFF
TGCGCCAGCAGCCAAGATAAAGGGGAGGACACTGAAGCTTTCTTT
>TRBJ1-4|.|TRBV7-8|few
CASSLTENNEKLFF
TGTGCCAGCAGCTTAACAGAGAATAATGAAAAACTGTTTTTT
>TRBJ2-1|.|TRBV4-1|.
CASSQDSGTEFYNEQFF
TGCGCCAGCAGCCAAGATAGCGGGACAGAATTTTACAATGAGCAGTTCTTC
>TRBJ2-5|TRBD1|TRBV7-2|.
CASSLGLLGTGGIETQYF
TGTGCCAGCAGCTTAGGATTATTAGGGACAGGGGGCATCGAGACCCAGTACTTC
>TRBJ2-5|TRBD2|TRBV5-1|.
CASSKGLAGEETQYF
TGCGCCAGCAGCAAGGGACTAGCGGGGGAGGAGACCCAGTACTTC
>TRBJ2-1|TRBD1|TRBV5-1|few
CASSPDGTDLAGALYNEQFF
TGCGCCAGCAGCCCGGACGGGACAGACCTGGCGGGCGCCCTTTACAATGAGCAGTTCTTC
>TRBJ2-3|.|TRBV7-8|.
CASSPKLGGTQYF
TGTGCCAGCAGCCCAAAACTGGGAGGTACGCAGTATTTT
>TRBJ1-4|.|TRBV19|.
CASSNAGGYEKLFF
TGTGCCAGTAGTAATGCCGGGGGATATGAAAAACTGTTTTTT
>TRBJ2-3|TRBD2|TRBV4-1|.
CASSRPGGVSTDTQYF
TGCGCCAGCTCCCGGCCGGGGGGGGTTAGCACAGATACGCAGTATTTT
>TRBJ1-4|.|TRBV7-9|.
CASSTTTGLGEKLFF
TGTGCCAGCAGCACTACTACAGGGCTGGGGGAAAAACTGTTTTTT
>TRBJ1-3|.|TRBV28|.
CASSFPQSGNTIYF
TGTGCCAGCAGTTTCCCACAGTCTGGAAACACCATATATTTT
>TRBJ2-5|TRBD2|TRBV4-1|.
CASSQGGTSGNTQYF
TGCGCCAGCAGCCAAGGAGGGACTAGCGGGAATACCCAGTACTTC
>TRBJ1-1|.|TRBV5-1|.
CASSPPMNTEAFF
TGCGCCAGCAGCCCTCCTATGAACACTGAAGCTTTCTTT
>TRBJ1-1|.|TRBV10-3|.
CAISPDLGQPPNTEAFF
TGTGCCATCAGCCCCGACCTTGGACAGCCCCCGAACACTGAAGCTTTCTTT
>TRBJ2-2|TRBD2|TRBV9|.
CASSTRLAGGTGELFF
TGTGCCAGCAGCACACGACTAGCGGGGGGCACCGGGGAGCTGTTTTTT
>TRBJ1-1|.|TRBV9|.
CASSVGFTGITEAFF
TGTGCCAGCAGCGTAGGATTTACAGGGATCACTGAAGCTTTCTTT
>TRBJ1-2|TRBD1|TRBV19|.
CASNRQGPNYGYTF
TGTGCCAGTAACCGACAGGGGCCTAACTATGGCTACACCTTC
>TRBJ2-5|TRBD2|TRBV12-5|.
CASGFMASGGETQYF
TGTGCTAGTGGTTTTATGGCTAGCGGAGGGGAGACCCAGTACTTC
>TRBJ2-5|TRBD1|TRBV11-3|.
CASSTRDSLETQYF
TGTGCCAGCAGCACTAGGGACAGTTTAGAGACCCAGTACTTC
>TRBJ1-4|.|TRBV6-5|.
CASRWRGGTNEKLFF
TGTGCCAGCAGATGGAGGGGAGGAACTAATGAAAAACTGTTTTTT
>TRBJ2-2|.|TRBV5-4|.
CASSYSHTGELFF
TGTGCCAGCAGCTACTCGCACACCGGGGAGCTGTTTTTT
>TRBJ1-1|.|TRBV5-4|.
CASSRVTENTEAFF
TGTGCCAGCAGCCGTGTGACAGAGAACACTGAAGCTTTCTTT
>TRBJ1-5|.|TRBV2|.
CASSESLGGQPQHF
TGTGCCAGCAGTGAGTCATTGGGAGGTCAGCCCCAGCATTTT
>TRBJ1-2|.|TRBV19|.
CASSIGTASNYGYTF
TGTGCCAGTAGTATAGGGACAGCCAGTAACTATGGCTACACCTTC
>TRBJ2-1|.|TRBV19|.
CASSRGRLQNNEQFF
TGTGCCAGTAGTCGCGGTCGACTGCAAAACAATGAGCAGTTCTTC
>TRBJ2-3|.|TRBV6-5|.
CASSYDSSITDTQYF
TGTGCCAGCAGTTACGACAGCTCGATCACAGATACGCAGTATTTT
>TRBJ1-1|.|TRBV6-5|.
CASSSGGGNTEAFF
TGTGCCAGCAGTTCCGGGGGGGGGAACACTGAAGCTTTCTTT
>TRBJ2-6|TRBD1|TRBV30|.
CAWSRAGGSGANVLTF
TGTGCCTGGAGTCGGGCAGGGGGCTCTGGGGCCAACGTCCTGACTTTC
>TRBJ2-3|.|TRBV9|.
CASSVGGTQYF
TGTGCCAGCAGCGTAGGAGGTACGCAGTATTTT
>TRBJ2-3|TRBD1|TRBV29-1|.
CSVEGWAGGTDTQYF
TGCAGCGTTGAAGGGTGGGCAGGGGGAACAGATACGCAGTATTTT
>TRBJ2-1|TRBD2|TRBV6-1|.
CASLLGGRNEQFF
TGTGCCAGCCTTTTGGGAGGGCGCAATGAGCAGTTCTTC
>TRBJ2-1|TRBD1|TRBV5-6|.
CASSLEQGYEQFF
TGTGCCAGCAGCTTGGAACAGGGGTATGAGCAGTTCTTC
>TRBJ1-1|.|TRBV6-1|once
CASRLNWQGNAEAFF
TGTGCCAGCAGGCTCAATTGGCAGGGAAACGCTGAAGCTTTCTTT
>TRBJ1-5|TRBD1|TRBV25-1|.
CASSAAKGTGGNQPQHF
TGTGCCAGCAGTGCCGCCAAGGGGACAGGGGGCAATCAGCCCCAGCATTTT